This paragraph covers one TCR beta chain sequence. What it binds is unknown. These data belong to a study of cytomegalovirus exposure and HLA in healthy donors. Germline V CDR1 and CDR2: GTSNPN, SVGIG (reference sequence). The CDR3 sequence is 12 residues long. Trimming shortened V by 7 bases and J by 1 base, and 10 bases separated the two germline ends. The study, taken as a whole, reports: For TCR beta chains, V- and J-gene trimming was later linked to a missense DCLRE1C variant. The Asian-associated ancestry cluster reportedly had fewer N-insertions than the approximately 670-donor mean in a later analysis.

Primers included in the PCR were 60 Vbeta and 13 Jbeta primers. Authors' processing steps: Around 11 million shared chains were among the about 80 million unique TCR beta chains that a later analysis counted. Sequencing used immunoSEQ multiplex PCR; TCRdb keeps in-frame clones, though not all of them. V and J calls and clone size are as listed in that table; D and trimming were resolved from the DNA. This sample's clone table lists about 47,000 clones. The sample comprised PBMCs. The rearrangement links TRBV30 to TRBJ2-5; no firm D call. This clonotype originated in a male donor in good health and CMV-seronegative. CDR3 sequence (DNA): TGTGCCTTGGAGATCGGCCAAGAGACCCAGTACTTC. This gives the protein CALEIGQETQYF.